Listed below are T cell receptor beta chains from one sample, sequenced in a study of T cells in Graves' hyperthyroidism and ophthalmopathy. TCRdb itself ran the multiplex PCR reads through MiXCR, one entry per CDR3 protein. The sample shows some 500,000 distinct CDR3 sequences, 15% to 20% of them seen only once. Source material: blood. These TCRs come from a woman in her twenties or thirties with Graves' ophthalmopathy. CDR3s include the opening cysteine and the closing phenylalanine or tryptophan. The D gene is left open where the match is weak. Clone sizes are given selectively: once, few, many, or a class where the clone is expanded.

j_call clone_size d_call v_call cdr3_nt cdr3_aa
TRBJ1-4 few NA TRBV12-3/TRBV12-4 TGTGCCAGCAGTGAACAGGGAGTAGTATGGGCGTCTGAAAAACTGTTTTTT CASSEQGVVWASEKLFF
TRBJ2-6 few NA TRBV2 TGTGCCAGGAGGCAGTCTGGGGCCAACGTCCTGACTTTC CARRQSGANVLTF
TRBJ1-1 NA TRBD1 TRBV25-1 TGTGCCAGCAGTGAAAAGGGACAGGGGGTCGCTTTCTTT CASSEKGQGVAFF
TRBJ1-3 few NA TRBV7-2 TGTGCCAGCACCCTTCTGGGACCTGGAAACACCATATATTTT CASTLLGPGNTIYF
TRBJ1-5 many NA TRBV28 TGTGCCAGCACTCCCAGGGTGGTGTATATCGAGCCCCAGCATTTT CASTPRVVYIEPQHF
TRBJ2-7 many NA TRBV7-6 TGTGCCAGCAGCTTAGGCTTGGTGACAGGTCCCTACGAGCAGTACTTC CASSLGLVTGPYEQYF
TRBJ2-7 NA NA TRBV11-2 TGTGCCAGCAGCTCCGGCGCTCTAGGGACGGACTACGAGCAGTACTTC CASSSGALGTDYEQYF
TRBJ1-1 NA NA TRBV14 TGTGCCAGCAGCCAACTGGGAGGGGTAGGAAGGACTGAAGCTTTCTTT CASSQLGGVGRTEAFF
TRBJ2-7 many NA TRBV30 TGTGCCTGGGGATTTCACAGTGCGGAGCAGTACTTC CAWGFHSAEQYF
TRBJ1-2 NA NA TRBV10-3 TGTGCCATCAGTGAGCATGACGGACCCTATGGCTACACCTTC CAISEHDGPYGYTF
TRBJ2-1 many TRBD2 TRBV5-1 TGCGCCAGCAGCATAGGACTAGATTACAATGAGCAGTTCTTC CASSIGLDYNEQFF
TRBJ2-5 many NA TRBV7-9 TGTGCCAGCAGCTTATTCACCCGCCTCAAGACGCAAGAGACCCAGTACTTC CASSLFTRLKTQETQYF
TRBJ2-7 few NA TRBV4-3 TGCGCCAGCAGCCAAGATAAATTGAGAACCTACGAGCAGTACTTC CASSQDKLRTYEQYF
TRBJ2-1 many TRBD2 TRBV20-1 TGCAGTGCTCGTAAAATTAGCGGGACCTACAATGAGCAGTTCTTC CSARKISGTYNEQFF
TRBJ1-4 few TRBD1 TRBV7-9 TGTGCCAGCCGTCGATCCGGGACAGCTGGTTCTTGGAGAGAAAAACTGTTTTTT CASRRSGTAGSWREKLFF
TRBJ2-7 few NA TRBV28 TGTGCCAGCAGTTTATTGGGGTCCTACTACGAGCAGTACTTC CASSLLGSYYEQYF
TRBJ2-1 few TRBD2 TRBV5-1 TGCGCCAGCAGCTTCCCGGGAGGTAGTAAAAATGAGCAGTTCTTC CASSFPGGSKNEQFF
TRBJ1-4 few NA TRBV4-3 TGCGCCAGCAGCCAAGCATTTCAGGAAAAACTGTTTTTT CASSQAFQEKLFF
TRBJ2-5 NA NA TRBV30 TGTGCCTGGAGGAGGGATTTAGGACACTTACAAGAGACCCAGTACTTC CAWRRDLGHLQETQYF
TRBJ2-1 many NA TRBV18 TGTGCCAGCTCACCGGAGAACCGAGCCGATGAGCAGTTCTTC CASSPENRADEQFF
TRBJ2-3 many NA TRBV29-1 TGCAGCGTTGTGAAGACGGGAACCCCCCGAGATACGCAGTATTTT CSVVKTGTPRDTQYF
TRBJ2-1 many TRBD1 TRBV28 TGTGCCAGCGAACTGGCAGGGGGCAATGAGCAGTTCTTC CASELAGGNEQFF
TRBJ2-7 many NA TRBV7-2 TGTGCCAGCAGCTCTCGGACACACACCACCTACGAGCAGTACTTC CASSSRTHTTYEQYF
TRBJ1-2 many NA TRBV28 TGTGCCAGCAGCTATGACACCTACTATGGCTACACCTTC CASSYDTYYGYTF